This T cell receptor beta chain appears in the sequencing data of a study of cytomegalovirus exposure and HLA in healthy donors (dated by TCRdb to between 2016 and 2019). About the full investigation: An earlier analysis of several hundred of the donors reported 250 to 350 Gb of sequence data and around 110 million unique TCR beta sequences from some 180 million T cells. Roughly 300 gigabases of sequencing data and 70 million to 100 million unique TCR sequences made up an early release that covered under 750 HLA-typed donors. Of the roughly 390 genotyped donors, roughly 85% fell in the genetic ancestry cluster associated with self-reported Caucasian donors. The study aimed to test whether cataloging public T cell receptors could reveal signatures of past pathogen exposure. Using immunosequencing, the study profiled T cell repertoires from 640 or so subjects and related those repertoires to cytomegalovirus serostatus. In addition to the first cohort of 666 subjects, a separate validation cohort of approximately 120 different subjects was used. High-throughput TCR immunosequencing, statistical association of individual TCRs with disease status, and machine learning were combined to predict cytomegalovirus infection status. A later analysis re-analyzed previously published TCR beta repertoires from hundreds of donors and added high-resolution HLA genotyping to study TCR occurrence patterns. Rather than using new phenotypic data, the later analysis identified candidate immune exposures from TCR beta sequences and from how often those sequences occurred across donors. An earlier analysis of about 600 of the donors used high-throughput TCR beta sequencing to judge whether each TCR beta V gene segment behaved as functional or pseudogenic. Donor age, sex, ethnicity and CMV serostatus were collected together with the repertoire data. A later genetic analysis took genome-wide SNP genotypes for about three fifths of the 666 donors and used that subset as a discovery cohort. All discovery cohort repertoires had been generated on a single sequencing platform. Class I and class II HLA loci were covered by the typing at four-digit resolution. The number of typed donors differed by locus: about 620-640 for A, B, C, DRB1 and DQB1; roughly 510 for DQA1; some 590 for DPA1; and approximately 450 for DPB1. Roughly five DR-DQ haplotypes were handled as single units for association and clustering because linkage in the cohort was strong. Among around 400 genotyped donors of the cohort, an average of roughly 240,000 unique TCR beta nucleotide sequences were sequenced per donor, around 20% of them non-productive.

As for this clone: It lacks a known antigen. Base qualities are not recorded, but no much larger clone differs from it by a single base.

General conclusions and limits of the study: The only immune exposure information available for the cohort was CMV serostatus. According to the authors, the approach could potentially be generalized to other disease states and immunological phenotypes. Because HLA typing was unavailable for some donors at each locus, only the typed subset was used in association tests. A later genetic analysis associated a missense DCLRE1C variant with V-gene and J-gene trimming of TCR beta chains, and an independent cohort replicated the association. In an earlier analysis of 587 of the donors, most TCR beta V segments were observed in productive rearrangements about 87% or about 30% of the time, broadly matching IMGT annotations. A later analysis reported that several top co-occurrence clusters appeared linked to parvovirus B19, influenza, CMV and Epstein-Barr virus. Linkage disequilibrium might explain the correlated functional status among segregating V segments, but an unknown experimental factor could not be excluded. The presence/absence analyses assumed that sequencing depth was roughly uniform across donors, and that assumption may not be true. Most CMV-associated TCR beta chains appeared to be HLA-restricted in a later analysis, and the HLA associations seemed to be driven largely by CMV exposure. The earlier analysis of approximately 540 of the donors excluded 15 to 20 rarely observed V segments, including chromosome 9 orphons, because counts were too low. A further reported finding was that TCR beta sequences accurately predicted the HLA-A and HLA-B alleles for most subjects in the first cohort. According to a later analysis, TCR association rates differed among HLA loci, with DRB1 alleles showing the most associated TCRs and HLA-C alleles showing the fewest. The study gave a list of under 200 TCR beta chains associated with cytomegalovirus. Three of the identified cytomegalovirus-associated TCR beta chains were confirmed in vitro to be specific for cytomegalovirus antigens. Across donors, most TCR sequences were observed very rarely, whereas some public TCRs were present in many individuals. Compared with the roughly 670-donor mean, donors in an Asian-associated ancestry cluster had fewer N-insertions in productive TCRs, according to a later genetic analysis. The cohort was sequenced for TCR beta chains only, and without alpha or paired-chain data the features that could be detected were limited. Strong co-occurrence of HLA alleles, especially DR and DQ, made assigning TCR associations to individual alleles difficult. A cluster of highly shared sequence variants was judged likely to be a technical artifact of the sequencing pipeline. In a later analysis, HLA-associated TCR beta chains showed more clonal expansion and lower generation probabilities than non-associated chains that were equally common. Some IMGT-functional V segments, including TRBV6-2 and TRBV6-3, could not be told apart with the 87-base-pair reads, so those segments were excluded. At a false discovery rate of 0.05, a later analysis linked 15,000 to 20,000 TCR beta sequences to specific HLA alleles. The classifier was reported to diagnose cytomegalovirus status with high specificity and sensitivity in both the original and validation cohorts.

Trimmed from V: 5 bases; trimmed from J: 1 base; junction bases lacking a gene match: 11. Sequences SGHTA (CDR1) and FQGNSA (CDR2) are obtained from the germline V gene. The CDR3, cysteine through phenylalanine, is 19 amino acids long. This entry keeps only the CDR3 DNA: 57 bases, framed from base 1. In total, roughly 670 healthy bone marrow donors made up the cohort. Cohort members were all nominally healthy when sampled, although unrecorded immune exposures were likely present. The donor was CMV seropositive and belonged to the group of 270 or so seropositive cohort members. Each donor provided a peripheral blood sample, and peripheral blood mononuclear cells were used for TCR beta sequencing. Genomic DNA extraction from the blood cell samples was performed with the Qiagen DNeasy Blood Extraction Kit. Libraries were constructed by the immunoSEQ multiplex PCR assay. For the multiplex PCR, a mixture combining 60 forward primers for TCR Vbeta segments and 13 reverse primers for TCR Jbeta segments was used. The CDR3 region of rearranged TCR beta genes was amplified from genomic DNA with a multiplex PCR assay. The Illumina HiSeq System was used to sequence the amplified TCR beta libraries as 87-base-pair reads. As for how the authors treated the data: A later analysis counted approximately 76 million unique TCR beta chains across the 500 to 850 repertoires, and some 11 million of these chains were shared by at least two donors. Raw reads were error-corrected and collapsed into unique sequences by a nearest-neighbor algorithm in which closely related sequences were merged to remove PCR and sequencing errors. CDR3 sequences were aligned to IMGT reference sequences to assign V, D and J gene segments. For a sequence to be retained, at least a six-nucleotide match to both a V gene segment and a J gene segment was required. Rearrangements were classified as productive when the CDR3 lacked stop codons and remained in frame with V and J, and all other rearrangements were classified as non-productive. CDR3 was defined by IMGT convention, running from the second conserved V-encoded cysteine to the conserved J-encoded phenylalanine. Sequences without an unambiguous match to a single V gene segment were excluded from the earlier analysis of a few hundred of the donors. An earlier analysis of almost 600 of the donors classified V segments as functional when productive rearrangements were above 56.7% and as segregating when the standard deviation between donors was above 5%. To diagnose cytomegalovirus status from the catalog of TCR beta chain sequences, a statistical classification framework was built. In a later analysis, TCR nucleotide sequences were compared against IMGT/GENE-DB human TR gene sequences so that V and J genes could be assigned. In a later analysis, CDR3 sequences and most-parsimonious VDJ recombination scenarios were assigned using the TCRdist pipeline. A later analysis defined each TCR beta chain by its CDR3 amino acid sequence plus V-gene family, and excluded reads lacking a unique V-gene family. As a way to deal with suspected cross-contamination and a sequencing artifact, a later analysis dropped 450 to 700 nucleotide sequences that were highly shared and had low generation probability. A later analysis calculated a clonal expansion index for each public chain from normalized within-repertoire ranks of inferred template counts. A later analysis computed generation probabilities with a VDJ recombination model fitted to out-of-frame rearrangements, and checked the results against IGoR. A later analysis scored TCR-TCR, TCR-HLA and TCR-CMV co-occurrence with hypergeometric tests, applying a repertoire-size bias correction to TCR pairs. In a later analysis, false discovery rates were estimated by permuting HLA or CMV assignments 20 times. In a later analysis, co-occurring TCRs were grouped using DBSCAN, and TCRdist sequence similarity was added for clustering within HLA-allele-positive subsets. For co-occurrence clustering, repertoires with fewer than 30,000 or more than 120,000 public chains were excluded, along with five or six repertoires with anomalous nucleotide sharing. This immuneACCESS table, as held by TCRdb, lists in-frame sequences with V and J called but not all clones. Of the missing ones, under half trace to an unresolved V gene in checked studies; the others have no known cause. That table gives V, J and clone size, and the DNA gave D and trimming. For this sample the table gives 90,000 to 120,000 clones, of which 79% were detected only once. The ten largest make up 4.1% of the sample.

This TCR was recovered from a female donor in good health and CMV-seropositive. Recombination connected TRBV7-2 to TRBJ2-6, with 10 central nucleotides matching TRBD1. Sequenced sample: PBMCs. The CDR3 reads as follows: CASSHHRDRGSSGANVLTF. The DNA is TGTGCCAGCAGCCACCATCGGGACAGGGGCTCATCTGGGGCCAACGTCCTGACTTTC. Extended through the reference TRBV7-2 and TRBJ2-6 proteins, this CDR3 yields the full variable domain: GAGVSQSPSNKVTEKGKDVELRCDPISGHTALYWYRQSLGQGLEFLIYFQGNSAPDKSGLPSDRFSAERTGGSVSTLTIQRTQQEDSAVYLCASSHHRDRGSSGANVLTFGAGSRLTVL.